The source of this TCR beta chain is a study of response to subunit inactivated influenza vaccine. Study-wide results and caveats: The authors put forward the suggestion that each seasonal influenza vaccination may bring in only a limited number of new T cells.

MiXCR was run by TCRdb on the RT-PCR reads, yielding one entry per CDR3 protein. The sample yields 430,000 or so distinct CDR3 sequences, 9.5% to 13% seen once. This clonotype has more than one count but fewer than ten. Its antigen is not known. Trimming took 4 bases from V and 0 from J, leaving 16 bases between them. This CDR3 has 16 residues. Looked up from germline, CDR1 is KGHSH and CDR2 is LQKENI. The chain recombines TRBV18 with TRBJ2-7; a weak D match, TRBD2 (5 bases). The source is a man aged 45-60 years who received an inactivated influenza vaccine. Specimen: PBMCs from blood, collected 35 to 45 days after vaccination. CDR3 loop: CASSLSAGGASYEQYF. For the CDR3, the DNA is TGTGCCAGCTCACTTTCGGCCGGAGGAGCCTCCTACGAGCAGTACTTC.